This T cell receptor beta chain was found in a study of Ad26.COV2.S vaccination and SARS-CoV-2 variants. Study as a whole: Doses of Ad26.COV2.S were injected into muscle once or twice, 56 days apart. Regarding the study as a whole: People who got the vaccine or the placebo had similar non-spike TCR breadth.

The V end lost 0 bases, the J end lost 4 bases, and 10 bases lay between the germline ends. CDR1 SGHDT and CDR2 YYEEEE come from the germline V gene. The CDR3 consists of 15 residues. This clone showed up just a few times. The antigen is unknown. Data came from immunoSEQ multiplex PCR; TCRdb stores just in-frame clones and leaves some out. The sample yields 350,000 to 500,000 clones, about 91% seen once. Treatment: around 19 received Ad26.COV2.S at low or high dose, single or two shots; several received placebo; per-sample allocation not given. Sampling was done on day 63 after the first vaccine or placebo injection.

The chain uses TRBV5-6 and TRBJ2-2; D uncertain. Sequenced material: peripheral blood, taken in a trial of Ad26.COV2.S vaccine versus placebo. This receptor was identified in a person aged 18-65 years who received the Ad26.COV2.S COVID-19 vaccine or a placebo. CDR3 in DNA: TGTGCCAGCAGCTTGGGGCCGGTCGGCACCGGGGAGCTGTTTTTT. Its protein product is CASSLGPVGTGELFF.